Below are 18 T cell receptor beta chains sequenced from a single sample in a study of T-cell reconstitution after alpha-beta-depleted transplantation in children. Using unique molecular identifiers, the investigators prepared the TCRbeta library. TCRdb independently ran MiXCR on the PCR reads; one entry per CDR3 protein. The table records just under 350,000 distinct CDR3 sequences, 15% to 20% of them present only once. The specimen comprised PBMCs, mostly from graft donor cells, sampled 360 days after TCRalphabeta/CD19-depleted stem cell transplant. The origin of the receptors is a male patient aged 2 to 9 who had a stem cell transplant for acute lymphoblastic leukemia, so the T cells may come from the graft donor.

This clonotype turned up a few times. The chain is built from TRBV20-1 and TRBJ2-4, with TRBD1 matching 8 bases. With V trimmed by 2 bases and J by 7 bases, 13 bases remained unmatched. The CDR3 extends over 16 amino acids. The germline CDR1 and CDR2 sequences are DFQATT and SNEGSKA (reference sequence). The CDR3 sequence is CSARSSGGARNNIQYF. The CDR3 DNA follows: TGCAGTGCTAGATCCTCAGGGGGCGCACGGAATAACATTCAGTACTTC.

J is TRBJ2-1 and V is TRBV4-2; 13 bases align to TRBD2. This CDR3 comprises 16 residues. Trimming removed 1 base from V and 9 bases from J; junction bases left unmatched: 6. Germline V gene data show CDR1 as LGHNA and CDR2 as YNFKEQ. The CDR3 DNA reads TGTGCCAGCAGCCAAGGAACTAGCGGGGGGGGTAGTGAGCAGTTCTTC. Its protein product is CASSQGTSGGGSEQFF.

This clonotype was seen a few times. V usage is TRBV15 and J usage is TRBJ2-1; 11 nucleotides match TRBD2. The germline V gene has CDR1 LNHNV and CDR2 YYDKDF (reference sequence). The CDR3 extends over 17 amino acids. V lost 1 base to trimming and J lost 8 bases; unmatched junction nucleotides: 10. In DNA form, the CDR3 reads TGTGCCACCAGCAGAGCCCCCACTAGCGGGAGAAGGTATGAGCAGTTCTTC. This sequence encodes CATSRAPTSGRRYEQFF.

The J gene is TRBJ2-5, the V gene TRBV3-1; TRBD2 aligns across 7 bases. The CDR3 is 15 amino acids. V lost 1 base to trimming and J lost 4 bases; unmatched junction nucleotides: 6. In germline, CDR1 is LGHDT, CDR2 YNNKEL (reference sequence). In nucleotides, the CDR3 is TGTGCCAGCAGCCAAGGCAAGGGAGGGCGAGAGACCCAGTACTTC. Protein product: CASSQGKGGRETQYF.

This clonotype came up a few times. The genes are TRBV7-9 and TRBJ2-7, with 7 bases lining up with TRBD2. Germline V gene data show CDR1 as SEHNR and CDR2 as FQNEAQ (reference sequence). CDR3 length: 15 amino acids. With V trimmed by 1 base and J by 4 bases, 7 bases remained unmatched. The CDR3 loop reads CASSLGPAGRYEQYF. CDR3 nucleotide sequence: TGTGCCAGCAGCTTAGGTCCAGCGGGAAGGTACGAGCAGTACTTC. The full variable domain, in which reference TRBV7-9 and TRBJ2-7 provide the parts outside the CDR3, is DTGVSQNPRHKITKRGQNVTFRCDPISEHNRLYWYRQTLGQGPEFLTYFQNEAQLEKSRLLSDRFSAERPKGSFSTLEIQRTEQGDSAMYLCASSLGPAGRYEQYFGPGTRLTVT.

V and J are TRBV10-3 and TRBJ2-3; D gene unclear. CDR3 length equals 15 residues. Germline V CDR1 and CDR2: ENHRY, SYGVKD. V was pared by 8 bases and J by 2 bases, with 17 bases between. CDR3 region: CAILRELADTDTQYF. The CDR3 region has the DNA TGTGCCATCCTCAGAGAGTTAGCCGACACAGATACGCAGTATTTT.

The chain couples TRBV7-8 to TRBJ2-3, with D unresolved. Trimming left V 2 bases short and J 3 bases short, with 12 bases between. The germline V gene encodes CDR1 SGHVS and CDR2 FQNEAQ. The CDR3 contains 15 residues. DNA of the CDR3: TGTGCCAGCAGCTTACGACGGACGTTAACAGATACGCAGTATTTT. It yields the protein CASSLRRTLTDTQYF.

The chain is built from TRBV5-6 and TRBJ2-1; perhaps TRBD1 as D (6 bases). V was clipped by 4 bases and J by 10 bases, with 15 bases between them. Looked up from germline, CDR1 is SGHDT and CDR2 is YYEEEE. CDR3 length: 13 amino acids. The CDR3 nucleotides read TGTGCCAGCAGCGCCTGGACAGTGAAGGAGCAGTTCTTC. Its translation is CASSAWTVKEQFF.

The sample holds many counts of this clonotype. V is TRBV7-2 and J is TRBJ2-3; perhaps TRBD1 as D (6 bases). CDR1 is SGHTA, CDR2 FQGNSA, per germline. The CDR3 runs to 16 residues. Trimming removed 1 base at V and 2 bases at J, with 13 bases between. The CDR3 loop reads CASSLGRGGNTDTQYF. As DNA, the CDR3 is TGTGCCAGCAGCTTAGGACGAGGGGGAAACACAGATACGCAGTATTTT.

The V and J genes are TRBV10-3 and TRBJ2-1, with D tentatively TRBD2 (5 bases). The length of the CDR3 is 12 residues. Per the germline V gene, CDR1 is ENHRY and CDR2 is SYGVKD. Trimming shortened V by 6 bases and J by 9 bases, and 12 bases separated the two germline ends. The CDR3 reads CAIRATGIEQFF. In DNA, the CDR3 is TGTGCCATCAGGGCCACCGGGATTGAGCAGTTCTTC.

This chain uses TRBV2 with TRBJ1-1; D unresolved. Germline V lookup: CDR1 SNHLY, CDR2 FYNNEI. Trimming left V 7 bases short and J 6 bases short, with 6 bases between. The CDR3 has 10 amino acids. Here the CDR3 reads CASMASEAFF. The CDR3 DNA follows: TGTGCCAGCATGGCCTCTGAAGCTTTCTTT.

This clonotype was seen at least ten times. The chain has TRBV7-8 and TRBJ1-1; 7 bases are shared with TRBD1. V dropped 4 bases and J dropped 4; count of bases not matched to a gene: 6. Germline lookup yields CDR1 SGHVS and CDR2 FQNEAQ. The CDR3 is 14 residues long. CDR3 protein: CASSSGQEGTEAFF. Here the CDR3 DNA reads TGTGCCAGCAGCTCCGGACAGGAAGGCACTGAAGCTTTCTTT.

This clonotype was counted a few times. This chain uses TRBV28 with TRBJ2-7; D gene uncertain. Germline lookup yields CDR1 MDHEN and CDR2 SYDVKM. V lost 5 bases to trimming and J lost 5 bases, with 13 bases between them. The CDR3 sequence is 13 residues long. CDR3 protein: CASSILSAHEQYF. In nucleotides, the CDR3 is TGTGCCAGCAGTATCCTATCGGCTCACGAGCAGTACTTC.

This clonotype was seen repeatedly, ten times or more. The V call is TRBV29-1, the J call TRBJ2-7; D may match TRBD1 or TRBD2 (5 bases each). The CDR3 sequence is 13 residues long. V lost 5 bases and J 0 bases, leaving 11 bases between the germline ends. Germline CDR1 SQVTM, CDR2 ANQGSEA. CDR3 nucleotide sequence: TGCAGCGTTCCGGGACGGAGCTCCTACGAGCAGTACTTC. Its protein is CSVPGRSSYEQYF.

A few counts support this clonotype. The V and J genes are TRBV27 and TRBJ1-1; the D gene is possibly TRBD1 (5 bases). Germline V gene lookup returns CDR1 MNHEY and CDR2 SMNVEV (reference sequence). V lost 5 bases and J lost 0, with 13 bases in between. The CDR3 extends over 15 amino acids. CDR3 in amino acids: CASSPGDALNTEAFF. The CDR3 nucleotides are TGTGCCAGCAGTCCCGGGGACGCGTTGAACACTGAAGCTTTCTTT.

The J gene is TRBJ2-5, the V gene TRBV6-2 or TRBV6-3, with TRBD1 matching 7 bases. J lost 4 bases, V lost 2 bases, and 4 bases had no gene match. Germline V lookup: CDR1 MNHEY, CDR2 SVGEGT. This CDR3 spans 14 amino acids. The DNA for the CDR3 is TGTGCCAGCAGTTACAGAGGGGGCCGAGAGACCCAGTACTTC. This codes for CASSYRGGRETQYF.

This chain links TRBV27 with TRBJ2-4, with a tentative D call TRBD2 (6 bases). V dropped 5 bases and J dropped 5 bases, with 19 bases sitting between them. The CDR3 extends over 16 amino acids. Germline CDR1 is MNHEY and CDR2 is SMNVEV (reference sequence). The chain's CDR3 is CASSKGSVSGENIQYF. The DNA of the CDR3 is TGTGCCAGCAGTAAAGGGTCGGTTAGCGGCGAAAACATTCAGTACTTC.

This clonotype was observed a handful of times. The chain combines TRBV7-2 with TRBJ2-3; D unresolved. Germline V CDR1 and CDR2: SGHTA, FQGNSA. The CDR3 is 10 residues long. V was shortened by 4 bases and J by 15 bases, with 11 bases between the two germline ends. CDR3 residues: CASSSHLVYF. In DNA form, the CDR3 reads TGTGCCAGCAGCTCCCACCTAGTTTATTTT.